The sequence of this T cell receptor (beta chain) was determined in a study of T cell repertoires in cytomegalovirus infection. Study at large: CMV epitopes that were recently identified and HLA-C-restricted were used alongside well-studied HLA-B-restricted ones. Public TCR beta signatures marked donors with CMV infection and the matching HLA. Study-wide findings and caveats: The study found HLA-C-restricted CMV-specific TCR beta clonotypes dominating the ex vivo response.

Worth noting for this clonotype: Antigen unknown.

MiXCR was run by TCRdb on the reads, yielding one entry per CDR3 protein. The sample lists a few hundred thousand distinct CDR3 sequences, about 39% occurring once. In germline, CDR1 is LNHDA, CDR2 SQIVND (reference sequence). CDR3 length: 14 amino acids. V lost 3 bases and J 8 bases, leaving 14 bases between the germline ends. The clonotype was recovered from a human donor in good health (CMV status not recorded). Some clones in this sample may be carry-over from other donors' samples. This rearrangement joins TRBV19 to TRBJ2-1, with D perhaps matching TRBD1 (5 bases). Here the sequenced sample was cultured PBMCs, taken from culture after CMV antigen stimulation. CDR3 sequence: CASSISRVVDEQFF. The CDR3 DNA reads TGTGCCAGTAGTATCAGCAGGGTGGTGGATGAGCAGTTCTTC.